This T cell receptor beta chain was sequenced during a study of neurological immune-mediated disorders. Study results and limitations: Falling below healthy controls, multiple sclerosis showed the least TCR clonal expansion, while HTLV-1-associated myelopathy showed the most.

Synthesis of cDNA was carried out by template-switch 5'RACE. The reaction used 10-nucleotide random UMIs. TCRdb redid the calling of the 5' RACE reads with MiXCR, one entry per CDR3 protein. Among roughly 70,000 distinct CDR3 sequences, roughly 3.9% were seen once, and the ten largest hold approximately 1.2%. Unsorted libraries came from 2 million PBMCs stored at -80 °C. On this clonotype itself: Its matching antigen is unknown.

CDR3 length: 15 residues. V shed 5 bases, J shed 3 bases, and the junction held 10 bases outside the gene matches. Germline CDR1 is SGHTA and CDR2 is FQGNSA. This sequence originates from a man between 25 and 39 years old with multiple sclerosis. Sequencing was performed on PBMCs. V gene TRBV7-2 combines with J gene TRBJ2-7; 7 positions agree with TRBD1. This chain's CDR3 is CASSQGQGDLYEQYF. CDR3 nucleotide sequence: TGTGCCAGCAGCCAGGGGCAGGGGGACCTCTACGAGCAGTACTTC.